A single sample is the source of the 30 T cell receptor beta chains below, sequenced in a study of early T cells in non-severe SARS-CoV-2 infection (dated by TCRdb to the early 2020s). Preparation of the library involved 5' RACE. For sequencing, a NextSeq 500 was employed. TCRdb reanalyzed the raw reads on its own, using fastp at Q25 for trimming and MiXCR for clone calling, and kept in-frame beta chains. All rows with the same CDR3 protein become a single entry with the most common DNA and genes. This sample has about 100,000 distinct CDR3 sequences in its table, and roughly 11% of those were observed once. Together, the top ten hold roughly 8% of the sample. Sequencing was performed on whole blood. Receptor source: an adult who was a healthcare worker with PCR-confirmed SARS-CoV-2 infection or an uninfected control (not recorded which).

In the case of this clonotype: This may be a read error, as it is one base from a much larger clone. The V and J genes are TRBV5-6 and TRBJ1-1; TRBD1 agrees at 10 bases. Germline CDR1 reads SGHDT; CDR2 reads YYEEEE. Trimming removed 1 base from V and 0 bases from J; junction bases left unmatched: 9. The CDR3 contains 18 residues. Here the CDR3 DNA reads TGTGCCAGCAGCTTGTGGAGGACAGGGGGGACGCTGAACACTGAAGCTTTCTTT. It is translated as CASSLWRTGGTLNTEAFF. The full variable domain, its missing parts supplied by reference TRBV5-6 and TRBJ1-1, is DAGVTQSPTHLIKTRGQQVTLRCSPKSGHDTVSWYQQALGQGPQFIFQYYEEEERQRGNFPDRFSGHQFPNYSSELNVNALLLGDSALYLCASSLWRTGGTLNTEAFFGQGTRLTVV.

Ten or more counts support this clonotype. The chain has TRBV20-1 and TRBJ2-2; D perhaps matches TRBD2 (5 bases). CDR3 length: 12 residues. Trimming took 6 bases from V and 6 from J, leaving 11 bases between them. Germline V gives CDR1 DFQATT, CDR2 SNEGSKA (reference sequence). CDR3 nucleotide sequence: TGCAGTGCGCCAGGACTTGCCGGGGAGCTGTTTTTT. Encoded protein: CSAPGLAGELFF.

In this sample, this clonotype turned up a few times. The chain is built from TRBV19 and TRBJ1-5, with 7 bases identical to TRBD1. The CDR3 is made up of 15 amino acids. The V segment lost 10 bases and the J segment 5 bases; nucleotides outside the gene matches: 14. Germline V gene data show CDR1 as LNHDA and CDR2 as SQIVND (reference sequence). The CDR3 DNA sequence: TGTGCCACACGCAGGGGGTCTTCGTGGGATCAGCCCCAGCATTTT. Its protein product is CATRRGSSWDQPQHF.

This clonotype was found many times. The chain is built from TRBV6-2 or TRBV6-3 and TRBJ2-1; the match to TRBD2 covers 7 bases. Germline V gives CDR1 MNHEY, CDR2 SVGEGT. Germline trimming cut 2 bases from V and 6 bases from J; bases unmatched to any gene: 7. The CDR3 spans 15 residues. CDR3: CASSYRSGMSNEQFF. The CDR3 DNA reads TGTGCCAGCAGTTACAGGAGCGGGATGAGCAATGAGCAGTTCTTC.

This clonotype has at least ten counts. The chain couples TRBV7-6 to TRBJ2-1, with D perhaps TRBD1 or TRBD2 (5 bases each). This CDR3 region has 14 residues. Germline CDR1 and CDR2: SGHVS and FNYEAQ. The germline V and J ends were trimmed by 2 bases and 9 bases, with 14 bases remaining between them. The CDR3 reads CASSLSMGVGEQFF. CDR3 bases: TGTGCCAGCAGCTTATCTATGGGGGTCGGTGAGCAGTTCTTC.

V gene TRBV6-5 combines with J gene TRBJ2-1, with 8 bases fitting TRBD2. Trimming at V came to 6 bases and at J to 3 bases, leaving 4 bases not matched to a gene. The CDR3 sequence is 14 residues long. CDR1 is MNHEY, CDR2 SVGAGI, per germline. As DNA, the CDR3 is TGTGCCAGCAGGGGGACTAGGTTCTACAATGAGCAGTTCTTC. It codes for CASRGTRFYNEQFF.

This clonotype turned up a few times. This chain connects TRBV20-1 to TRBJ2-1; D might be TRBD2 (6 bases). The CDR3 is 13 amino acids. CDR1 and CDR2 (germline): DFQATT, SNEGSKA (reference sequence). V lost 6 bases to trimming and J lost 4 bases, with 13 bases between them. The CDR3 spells CSAFGLAYNEQFF. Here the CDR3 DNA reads TGCAGTGCCTTCGGCCTAGCGTACAATGAGCAGTTCTTC.

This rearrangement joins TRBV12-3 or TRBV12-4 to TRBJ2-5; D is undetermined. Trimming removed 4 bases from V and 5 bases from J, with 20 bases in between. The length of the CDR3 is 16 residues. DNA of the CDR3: TGTGCCAGCAGTTCCCGGTGGGATCCCGTCCGGGAGACCCAGTACTTC. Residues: CASSSRWDPVRETQYF.

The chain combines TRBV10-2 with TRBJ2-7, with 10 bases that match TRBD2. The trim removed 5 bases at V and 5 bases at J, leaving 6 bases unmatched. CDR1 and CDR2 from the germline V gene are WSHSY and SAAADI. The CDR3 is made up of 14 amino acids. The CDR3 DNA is TGCGCCAGCAGTCGCGAGCGGGAGGGGGACGAGCAGTACTTC. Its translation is CASSREREGDEQYF.

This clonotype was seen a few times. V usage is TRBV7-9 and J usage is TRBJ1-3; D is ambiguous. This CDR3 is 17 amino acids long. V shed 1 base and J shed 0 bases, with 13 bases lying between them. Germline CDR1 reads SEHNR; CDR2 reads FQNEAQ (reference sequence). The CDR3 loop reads CASSLGHTDFSGNTIYF. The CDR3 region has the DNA TGTGCCAGCAGCTTAGGACACACAGATTTCTCTGGAAACACCATATATTTT. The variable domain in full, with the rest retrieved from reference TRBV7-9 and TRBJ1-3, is DTGVSQNPRHKITKRGQNVTFRCDPISEHNRLYWYRQTLGQGPEFLTYFQNEAQLEKSRLLSDRFSAERPKGSFSTLEIQRTEQGDSAMYLCASSLGHTDFSGNTIYFGEGSWLTVV.

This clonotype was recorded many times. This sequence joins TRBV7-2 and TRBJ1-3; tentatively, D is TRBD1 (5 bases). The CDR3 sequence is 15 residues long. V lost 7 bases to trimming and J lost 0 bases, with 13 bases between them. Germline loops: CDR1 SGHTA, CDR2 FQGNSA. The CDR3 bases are TGTGCCAGCACCAAGGCCGGGACCTCTGGAAACACCATATATTTT. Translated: CASTKAGTSGNTIYF.

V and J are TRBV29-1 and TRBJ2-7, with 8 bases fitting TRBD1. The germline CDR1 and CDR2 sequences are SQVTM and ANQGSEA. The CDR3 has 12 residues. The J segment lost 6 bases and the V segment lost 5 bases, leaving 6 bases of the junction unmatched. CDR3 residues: CSVPTGAGEQYF. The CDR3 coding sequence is TGCAGCGTTCCGACAGGGGCGGGCGAGCAGTACTTC.

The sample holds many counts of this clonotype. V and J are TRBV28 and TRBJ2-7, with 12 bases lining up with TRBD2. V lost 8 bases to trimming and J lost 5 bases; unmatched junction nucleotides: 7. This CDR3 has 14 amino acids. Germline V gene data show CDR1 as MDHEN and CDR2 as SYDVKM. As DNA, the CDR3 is TGTGCCAGCGGCGCTAGCGGGAGGGTCAACGAGCAGTACTTC. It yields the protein CASGASGRVNEQYF.

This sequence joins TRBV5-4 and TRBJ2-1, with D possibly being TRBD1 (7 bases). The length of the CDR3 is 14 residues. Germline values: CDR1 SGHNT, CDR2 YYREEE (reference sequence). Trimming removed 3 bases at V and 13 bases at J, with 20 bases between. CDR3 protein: CASSWGRRGQFQFF. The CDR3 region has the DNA TGTGCCAGCAGCTGGGGGAGGAGGGGACAGTTCCAGTTCTTC.

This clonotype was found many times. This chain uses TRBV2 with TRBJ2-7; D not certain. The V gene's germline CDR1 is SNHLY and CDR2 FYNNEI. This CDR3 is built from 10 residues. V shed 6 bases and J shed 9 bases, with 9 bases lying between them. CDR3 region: CASRDLVQYF. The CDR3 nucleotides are TGTGCCAGCAGAGACTTAGTGCAGTACTTC.

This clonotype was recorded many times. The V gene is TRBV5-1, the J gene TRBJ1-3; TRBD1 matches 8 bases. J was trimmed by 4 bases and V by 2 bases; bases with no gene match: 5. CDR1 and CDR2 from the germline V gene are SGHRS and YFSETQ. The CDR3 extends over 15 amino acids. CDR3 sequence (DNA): TGCGCCAGCAGCTTCGACAGGGGTGAAGGAAACACCATATATTTT. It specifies CASSFDRGEGNTIYF. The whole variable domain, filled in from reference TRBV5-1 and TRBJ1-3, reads KAGVTQTPRYLIKTRGQQVTLSCSPISGHRSVSWYQQTPGQGLQFLFEYFSETQRNKGNFPGRFSGRQFSNSRSEMNVSTLELGDSALYLCASSFDRGEGNTIYFGEGSWLTVV.

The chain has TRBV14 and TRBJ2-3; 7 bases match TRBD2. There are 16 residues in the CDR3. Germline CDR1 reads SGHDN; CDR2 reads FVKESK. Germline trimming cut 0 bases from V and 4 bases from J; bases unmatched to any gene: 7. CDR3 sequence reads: CASSQDGGGPADTQYF. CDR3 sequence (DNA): TGTGCCAGCAGCCAAGACGGGGGAGGGCCAGCAGATACGCAGTATTTT.

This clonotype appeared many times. The CDR3 reads CASLHRSGYEQYF. In DNA, the CDR3 is TGTGCCAGCCTCCACCGGTCAGGGTACGAGCAGTACTTC. The chain couples TRBV12-3 or TRBV12-4 to TRBJ2-7, with a possible D match to TRBD1 (5 bases). The CDR3 covers 13 residues. V was trimmed by 8 bases and J by 4 bases, leaving 15 bases between them.

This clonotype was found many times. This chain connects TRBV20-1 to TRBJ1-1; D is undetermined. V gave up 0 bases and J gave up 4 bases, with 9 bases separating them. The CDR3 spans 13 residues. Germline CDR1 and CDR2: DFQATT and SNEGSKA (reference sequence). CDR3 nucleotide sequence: TGCAGTGCTAGAGATAGGGTAATCACTGAAGCTTTCTTT. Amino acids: CSARDRVITEAFF.

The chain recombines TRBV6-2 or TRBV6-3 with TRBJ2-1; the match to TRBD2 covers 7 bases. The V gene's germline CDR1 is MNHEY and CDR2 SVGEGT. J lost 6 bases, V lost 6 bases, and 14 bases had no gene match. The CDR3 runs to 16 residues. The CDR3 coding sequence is TGTGCCAGCAGCCCCGGGGGGACTGCCCACCCCAATGAGCAGTTCTTC. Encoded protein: CASSPGGTAHPNEQFF.

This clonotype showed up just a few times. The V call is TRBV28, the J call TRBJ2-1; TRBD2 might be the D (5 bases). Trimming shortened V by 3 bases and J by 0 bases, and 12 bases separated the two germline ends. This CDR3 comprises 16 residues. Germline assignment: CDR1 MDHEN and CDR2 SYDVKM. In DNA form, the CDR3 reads TGTGCCAGCAGTTTCAGCTACAGCGGCTCCTACAATGAGCAGTTCTTC. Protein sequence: CASSFSYSGSYNEQFF.

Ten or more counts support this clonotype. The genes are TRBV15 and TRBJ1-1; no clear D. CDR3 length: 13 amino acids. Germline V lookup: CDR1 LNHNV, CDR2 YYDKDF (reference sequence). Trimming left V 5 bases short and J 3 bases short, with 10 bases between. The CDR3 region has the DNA TGTGCCACCAGCCCTGCGGGCGACACTGAAGCTTTCTTT. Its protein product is CATSPAGDTEAFF.

The CDR3 sequence: CASSQKGTSTEAFF. CDR3 sequence (DNA): TGTGCCAGCAGCCAGAAGGGGACGAGTACTGAAGCTTTCTTT. This chain links TRBV3-1 with TRBJ1-1; the D gene is possibly TRBD1 (5 bases). V was trimmed by 3 bases and J by 5 bases, leaving 13 bases between them. Germline CDR1 is LGHDT and CDR2 is YNNKEL (reference sequence). CDR3 length equals 14 residues.

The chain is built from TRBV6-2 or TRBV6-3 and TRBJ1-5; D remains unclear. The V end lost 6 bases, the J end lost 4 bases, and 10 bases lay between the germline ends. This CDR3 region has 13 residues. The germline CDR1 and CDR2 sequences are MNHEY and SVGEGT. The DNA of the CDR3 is TGTGCCAGCAGCCCCACCGAAAATCAGCCCCAGCATTTT. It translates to CASSPTENQPQHF.

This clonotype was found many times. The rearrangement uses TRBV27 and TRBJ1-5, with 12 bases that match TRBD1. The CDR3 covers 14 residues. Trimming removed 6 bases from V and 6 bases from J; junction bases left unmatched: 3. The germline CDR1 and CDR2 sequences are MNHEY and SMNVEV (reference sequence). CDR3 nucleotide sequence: TGTGCCAGCAGGGGGACAGGGGGCAGTCAGCCCCAGCATTTT. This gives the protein CASRGTGGSQPQHF.

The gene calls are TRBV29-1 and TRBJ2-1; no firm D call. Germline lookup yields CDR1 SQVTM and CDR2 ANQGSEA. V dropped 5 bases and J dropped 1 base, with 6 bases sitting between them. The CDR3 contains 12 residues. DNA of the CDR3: TGCAGCGTTTCACTTTCCTACAATGAGCAGTTCTTC. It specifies CSVSLSYNEQFF.

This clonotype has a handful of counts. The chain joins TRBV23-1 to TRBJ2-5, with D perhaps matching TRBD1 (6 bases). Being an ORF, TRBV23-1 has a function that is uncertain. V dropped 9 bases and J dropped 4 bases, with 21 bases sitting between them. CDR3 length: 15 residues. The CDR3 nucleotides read TGCGCCAGAATCGTCGACAGGCCCGCACGAGAGACCCAGTACTTC. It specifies CARIVDRPARETQYF.

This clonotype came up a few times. The CDR3 DNA reads as TGTGCCAGCAGTTACTCGACTTTACCCAGGTTGAATTCACCCCTCCACTTT. It codes for CASSYSTLPRLNSPLHF. The rearrangement links TRBV6-5 to TRBJ1-6; D ambiguous. V lost 0 bases to trimming and J lost 7 bases, with 16 bases between them. CDR1 is MNHEY and CDR2 is SVGAGI in the germline V gene. The CDR3 is 17 residues long.

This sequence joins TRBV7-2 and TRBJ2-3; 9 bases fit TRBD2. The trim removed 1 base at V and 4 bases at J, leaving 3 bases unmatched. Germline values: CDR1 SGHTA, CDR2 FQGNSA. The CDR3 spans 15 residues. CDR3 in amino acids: CASSLGTSEADTQYF. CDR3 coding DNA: TGTGCCAGCAGCTTAGGGACTAGCGAGGCAGATACGCAGTATTTT.

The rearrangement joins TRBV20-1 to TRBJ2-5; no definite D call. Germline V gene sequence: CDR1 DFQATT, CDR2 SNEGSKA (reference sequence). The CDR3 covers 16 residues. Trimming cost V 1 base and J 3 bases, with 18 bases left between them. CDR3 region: CSARAYTVAKKETQYF. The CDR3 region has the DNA TGCAGTGCTAGAGCATATACGGTTGCCAAGAAAGAGACCCAGTACTTC.